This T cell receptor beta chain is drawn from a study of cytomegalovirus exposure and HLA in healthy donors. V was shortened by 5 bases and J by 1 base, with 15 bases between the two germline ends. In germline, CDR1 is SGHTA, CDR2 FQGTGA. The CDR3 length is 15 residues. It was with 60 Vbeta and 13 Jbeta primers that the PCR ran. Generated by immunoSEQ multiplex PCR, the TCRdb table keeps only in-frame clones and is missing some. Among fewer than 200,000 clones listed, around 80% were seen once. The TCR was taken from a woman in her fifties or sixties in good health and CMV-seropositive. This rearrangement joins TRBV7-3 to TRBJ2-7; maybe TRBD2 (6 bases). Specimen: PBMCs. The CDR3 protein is CASSPSAGKSYEQYF. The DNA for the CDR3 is TGTGCCAGCAGCCCCTCGGCGGGGAAATCCTACGAGCAGTACTTC.